Below are 30 T cell receptor beta chains sequenced from a single sample in a study of neurological immune-mediated disorders. TCRdb ran MiXCR on the 5' RACE reads and lists one entry per CDR3 protein. Seen here are approximately 48,000 distinct CDR3 sequences, about 9.4% observed once, and the top ten hold approximately 5.3%. Sequencing was performed on PBMCs. The receptors derive from a man between 65 and 85 years old with HTLV-1-associated myelopathy (HAM/TSP).

This clonotype has ten or more counts. V and J are TRBV20-1 and TRBJ2-7; D not certain. Trimming removed 4 bases at V and 2 bases at J, with 12 bases between. This CDR3 contains 13 residues. Germline assignment: CDR1 DFQATT and CDR2 SNEGSKA (reference sequence). The CDR3 is CSAIYRAPYEQYF. The CDR3 region has the DNA TGCAGTGCTATTTACCGCGCACCCTACGAGCAGTACTTC.

This clonotype occurred many times. The CDR3 DNA reads TGCGCCAGCAGCTTGTATGCGGGCTACGAGCAGTACTTC. This translates into CASSLYAGYEQYF. V is TRBV5-1 and J is TRBJ2-7; perhaps TRBD2 as D (5 bases). CDR1 SGHRS and CDR2 YFSETQ come from the germline V gene. The CDR3 has 13 residues. Trimming removed 1 base from V and 3 bases from J, with 8 bases in between.

This clonotype was found many times. The V gene is TRBV21-1, the J gene TRBJ2-7. TRBV21-1 is described as a pseudogene. The CDR3 totals 14 residues. The CDR3 bases are TGTGCCAGCAGCAATATAAACAAACCCTACGAGCAGTACTTC. This translates into CASSNINKPYEQYF.

This clonotype was seen many times. The chain is built from TRBV16 and TRBJ2-1; possibly TRBD2 for D (6 bases). Trimming cost V 7 bases and J 7 bases, with 14 bases left between them. Looked up from germline, CDR1 is KGHSY and CDR2 is FQNENV. This CDR3 contains 13 residues. CDR3 in amino acids: CASTLTSVNEQFF. DNA of the CDR3: TGTGCCAGCACCCTGACTAGTGTGAATGAGCAGTTCTTC.

This clonotype was counted at least ten times. This chain links TRBV12-3 or TRBV12-4 with TRBJ2-3, with D perhaps given as TRBD1 or TRBD2 (5 bases each). Between the trimmed V and J ends, which lost 1 base and 0 bases, there was a span of 17 bases. The CDR3 has 18 residues. CDR3 in DNA: TGTGCCAGCAGTTTAGAGCTCGGGGCAGGGATTAGCACAGATACGCAGTATTTT. The encoded protein is CASSLELGAGISTDTQYF.

This clonotype was recorded many times. The chain links TRBV7-2 to TRBJ2-4; D is possibly TRBD1 (5 bases). The CDR3 is 16 residues long. Trimming removed 5 bases at V and 0 bases at J, with 14 bases between. Germline V gene lookup returns CDR1 SGHTA and CDR2 FQGNSA. The CDR3 DNA is TGTGCCAGCAGCCAGGGCAAAATTCAAGCCAAAAACATTCAGTACTTC. Amino acid sequence: CASSQGKIQAKNIQYF.

In this sample, this clonotype turned up many times. The V and J genes are TRBV27 and TRBJ2-1; 9 bases align to TRBD1. The CDR3 sequence is 14 residues long. The germline gives CDR1 MNHEY, CDR2 SMNVEV (reference sequence). J gave up 3 bases and V 5 bases, and 2 bases lay outside the gene matches. In DNA form, the CDR3 reads TGTGCCAGCAGTCTGGACAGGGGCTACAATGAGCAGTTCTTC. This sequence encodes CASSLDRGYNEQFF.

This clonotype was counted many times. The rearrangement joins TRBV5-1 to TRBJ1-2; D unclear. V was trimmed by 8 bases and J by 7 bases, leaving 12 bases between them. Looked up from germline, CDR1 is SGHRS and CDR2 is YFSETQ. The CDR3 covers 11 residues. The CDR3 reads CARDQESGYTF. The DNA for the CDR3 is TGCGCCAGGGACCAGGAGAGTGGCTACACCTTC.

The V and J genes are TRBV14 and TRBJ2-5; 10 bases align to TRBD2. V lost 0 bases and J lost 7; bases outside the gene matches: 5. The CDR3 is 15 residues long. Germline CDR1 and CDR2: SGHDN and FVKESK. In DNA, the CDR3 is TGTGCCAGCAGCCAAGATCTAGCGGGAGTACCGACCCAGTACTTC. Translation gives CASSQDLAGVPTQYF.

This clonotype was counted ten times or more. The J gene is TRBJ1-6, the V gene TRBV3-1, with D hard to call. V lost 0 bases and J lost 9, with 18 bases in between. Per the germline V gene, CDR1 is LGHDT and CDR2 is YNNKEL (reference sequence). The CDR3 is made up of 17 amino acids. The CDR3 sequence is CASSQERIVSTSSPLHF. CDR3 nucleotide sequence: TGTGCCAGCAGCCAAGAACGAATTGTCTCCACGAGTTCACCCCTCCACTTT. Variable domain in full (rest from reference TRBV3-1 and TRBJ1-6): DTAVSQTPKYLVTQMGNDKSIKCEQNLGHDTMYWYKQDSKKFLKIMFSYNNKELIINETVPNRFSPKSPDKAHLNLHINSLELGDSAVYFCASSQERIVSTSSPLHFGNGTRLTVT.

The sample holds many counts of this clonotype. The V and J genes are TRBV24-1 and TRBJ2-4; D may be TRBD1 (6 bases). Germline CDR1 and CDR2: KGHDR and SFDVKD. The CDR3 spans 17 residues. V gave up 7 bases and J gave up 0 bases, with 18 bases separating them. The CDR3, as DNA: TGTGCCACCAGGCATTCCCTCGGGACACTAGCCAAAAACATTCAGTACTTC. Translated: CATRHSLGTLAKNIQYF.

This clonotype was counted at least ten times. The DNA of the CDR3 is TGCAGTGCTTATTCCGGGACAGGGGGCACGAATCAGCCCCAGCATTTT. Translated: CSAYSGTGGTNQPQHF. The chain uses TRBV20-1 and TRBJ1-5; 12 positions agree with TRBD1. The V and J ends lost 5 bases and 4 bases, in that order; junction bases with no gene match: 9. The germline V gene encodes CDR1 DFQATT and CDR2 SNEGSKA (reference sequence). The CDR3 totals 16 residues.

This clonotype was seen ten or more times. The chain employs TRBV6-2 or TRBV6-3 and TRBJ2-7; TRBD1 might be the D (6 bases). CDR1 and CDR2 (germline): MNHEY, SVGEGT. The CDR3 is 15 residues long. V was trimmed by 6 bases and J by 1 base, leaving 16 bases between them. The CDR3 DNA is TGTGCCAGCAGGGGAACAGGGTCCGGGTCCTACGAGCAGTACTTC. Protein product: CASRGTGSGSYEQYF.

This clonotype was observed at least ten times. The chain is built from TRBV27 and TRBJ2-7, with D maybe TRBD2 (5 bases). The CDR3 sequence is 13 residues long. V dropped 5 bases and J dropped 3 bases, with 11 bases sitting between them. Germline CDR1 MNHEY, CDR2 SMNVEV (reference sequence). DNA for the CDR3: TGTGCCAGCAGTCCCTCGGGGTTCTACGAGCAGTACTTC. Its translation: CASSPSGFYEQYF.

Notes on this clonotype: A much bigger clone sits one base away, suggesting this may be a read error. The chain joins TRBV6-2 or TRBV6-3 to TRBJ1-6; D might be TRBD1 (5 bases). Looked up from germline, CDR1 is MNHEY and CDR2 is SVGEGT. The CDR3 contains 15 residues. CDR3 protein: CASSYSSEGHQPLRF. The CDR3 region has the DNA TGTGCCAGCAGTTACTCTTCGGAAGGACACCAACCCCTCCGCTTT.

In its sample, this clonotype was seen many times. This sequence joins TRBV28 and TRBJ1-1, with a weak D call TRBD1 (6 bases). Germline CDR1 MDHEN, CDR2 SYDVKM. V shed 2 bases and J shed 10 bases, with 11 bases lying between them. The CDR3 runs 12 residues. The CDR3 region is CASSLVTGRAFF. CDR3 DNA sequence: TGTGCCAGCAGTTTAGTGACAGGAAGAGCTTTCTTT. The whole variable domain, filled in from reference TRBV28 and TRBJ1-1, reads DVKVTQSSRYLVKRTGEKVFLECVQDMDHENMFWYRQDPGLGLRLIYFSYDVKMKEKGDIPEGYSVSREKKERFSLILESASTNQTSMYLCASSLVTGRAFFGQGTRLTVV.

This clonotype was found many times. The genes are TRBV5-1 and TRBJ2-6; D uncertain. CDR3 length: 18 amino acids. Germline values: CDR1 SGHRS, CDR2 YFSETQ. Deletions cut 3 bases from V and 0 bases from J, with 16 bases between. In DNA form, the CDR3 reads TGCGCCAGCAGCTCACTCGACCGGGCAGTCTCTGGGGCCAACGTCCTGACTTTC. It translates to CASSSLDRAVSGANVLTF.

This clonotype was seen many times. V usage is TRBV27 and J usage is TRBJ2-3, with D hard to call. Germline assignment: CDR1 MNHEY and CDR2 SMNVEV (reference sequence). Between the trimmed V and J ends, which lost 0 bases and 0 bases, there was a span of 4 bases. The CDR3 consists of 14 residues. The CDR3 loop is CASSLSGSTDTQYF. CDR3 bases: TGTGCCAGCAGTTTATCGGGTAGCACAGATACGCAGTATTTT.

This clonotype was seen many times. The gene calls are TRBV2 and TRBJ1-6; 11 bases map to TRBD1. CDR1 is SNHLY, CDR2 FYNNEI, per germline. The junction had 4 bases not matched to a gene; V was cut back by 6 bases and J by 9 bases. The CDR3 sequence is 14 residues long. The CDR3 sequence is CASSADRGLSPLHF. CDR3 nucleotides: TGTGCCAGCAGCGCGGACAGGGGGCTTTCACCCCTCCACTTT.

Many counts were recorded for this clonotype. This sequence joins TRBV4-3 and TRBJ2-3, with 7 positions matching TRBD1. CDR3 length equals 16 residues. The germline gives CDR1 LGHNA, CDR2 YSLEER. J was trimmed by 4 bases and V by 1 base; bases with no gene match: 8. DNA of the CDR3: TGCGCCAGCAGCCAAGGGCACAGGGGTGCACCAGATACGCAGTATTTT. Its protein is CASSQGHRGAPDTQYF.

This clonotype was seen repeatedly, ten times or more. The chain recombines TRBV12-3 or TRBV12-4 with TRBJ2-7; 10 positions agree with TRBD2. The CDR3 has 16 residues. Trimming cost V 3 bases and J 4 bases; bases outside gene matches: 9. CDR3 sequence: CASSLPPLAGVYEQYF. The DNA for the CDR3 is TGTGCCAGCAGTTTGCCCCCGCTAGCGGGAGTGTACGAGCAGTACTTC.

This clonotype was counted a few times. This clone may be a read error of a much larger clone one base away. V gene TRBV3-1 combines with J gene TRBJ2-1, with D hard to call. CDR1 is LGHDT and CDR2 is YNNKEL in the germline V gene (reference sequence). Trimming took 4 bases from V and 0 from J, leaving 7 bases between them. The CDR3 length is 14 residues. The CDR3 region is CASSPASSYNEQFF. The DNA for the CDR3 is TGTGCCAGCAGCCCGGCTAGCTCCTACAATGAGCAGTTCTTC.

In this sample, this clonotype turned up many times. CDR3 bases: TGTGCCAGCAGCCATTGGGACAGGGGTTCTGGGGCCAACGTCCTGACTTTC. This encodes CASSHWDRGSGANVLTF. The rearrangement uses TRBV12-3 or TRBV12-4 and TRBJ2-6; TRBD1 aligns across 10 bases. This CDR3 contains 17 residues. Trimming removed 6 bases from V and 1 base from J; junction bases left unmatched: 6.

This clonotype showed up many times. The chain uses TRBV5-6 and TRBJ2-4; D is undetermined. The CDR3 is 17 amino acids. CDR1 and CDR2 (germline): SGHDT, YYEEEE. Trimming pared 3 bases from V and 0 bases from J, leaving 16 bases between. The DNA of the CDR3 is TGTGCCAGCAGCTCGTGGCAGACCCCCATAGCCAAAAACATTCAGTACTTC. As protein: CASSSWQTPIAKNIQYF.

This clonotype appeared many times. The CDR3 DNA sequence: TGCAGTGCTAGCGGGAGGGAACACAATGAGCAGTTCTTC. Translation gives CSASGREHNEQFF. The chain couples TRBV20-1 to TRBJ2-1, with 8 positions matching TRBD2. The V and J ends lost 3 bases and 5 bases, in that order; junction bases with no gene match: 3. This CDR3 is built from 13 residues. Germline V gene sequence: CDR1 DFQATT, CDR2 SNEGSKA (reference sequence).

The chain is built from TRBV20-1 and TRBJ2-7, with D possibly TRBD1 on 6 matching bases. V was clipped by 2 bases and J by 5 bases, with 16 bases between them. This CDR3 contains 14 residues. Germline loops: CDR1 DFQATT, CDR2 SNEGSKA (reference sequence). The CDR3 loop reads CSARSQIQGNEQYF. The CDR3 region has the DNA TGCAGTGCTAGATCTCAGATACAGGGTAACGAGCAGTACTTC.

This clonotype has ten or more counts. V is TRBV15 and J is TRBJ2-1; 10 bases align to TRBD2. The CDR3 runs to 14 residues. CDR1 is LNHNV and CDR2 is YYDKDF in the germline V gene (reference sequence). With V trimmed by 0 bases and J by 16 bases, 9 bases remained unmatched. The CDR3 is CATSRELLAGVSFF. DNA for the CDR3: TGTGCCACCAGCAGAGAACTTCTAGCGGGAGTTTCTTTCTTC.

This clonotype was seen repeatedly, ten times or more. The rearrangement joins TRBV15 to TRBJ2-7; TRBD1 matches 8 bases. CDR3 length equals 15 residues. Germline CDR1 reads LNHNV; CDR2 reads YYDKDF (reference sequence). Losses at the gene ends were 3 bases for V and 5 bases for J; bases not matched to a gene: 9. The CDR3 coding sequence is TGTGCCACCAGCAGGGCTGACAGGGGCGTCGACGAGCAGTACTTC. Its protein product is CATSRADRGVDEQYF.

This clonotype was detected ten times or more. The chain combines TRBV4-3 with TRBJ2-7; D not certain. Germline-derived CDR1 and CDR2 are LGHNA and YSLEER. This CDR3 spans 13 amino acids. V was clipped by 3 bases and J by 5 bases, with 11 bases between them. The CDR3, as DNA: TGCGCCAGCAGCCAGGCTATGAACAACGAGCAGTACTTC. Its translation: CASSQAMNNEQYF.

There are many counts of this clonotype. The J gene is TRBJ1-5, the V gene TRBV6-2 or TRBV6-3, with D perhaps matching TRBD1 (5 bases). Germline values: CDR1 MNHEY, CDR2 SVGEGT. With 6 bases removed from V and 5 bases from J, the gap between germline ends came to 17 bases. The CDR3 runs to 15 residues. The DNA of the CDR3 is TGTGCCAGCAGGACCCTACGGGGCCGACATCAGCCCCAGCATTTT. It codes for CASRTLRGRHQPQHF.